This entry lists 15 T cell receptor beta chains sequenced from one sample in a study of lymphopenia after photon versus proton radiotherapy. The assay was immunoSEQ multiplex PCR, and TCRdb's table has in-frame clones only and misses some. This sample carries tens of thousands of clones, roughly 80% of them seen once, and the ten largest clones take around 20%. The source material was peripheral blood, sampled from a patient treated with proton-based radiotherapy. The receptors originated from a woman aged 70-85 years with pancreatic cancer.

V gene TRBV21-1 combines with J gene TRBJ2-5. TRBV21-1 is termed a pseudogene. The CDR3 is 16 amino acids. In DNA form, the CDR3 reads TGTGCCAGCAGCAAAGGAAGGCCCCGCTACGCGGAGACCCAGTACTTC. Amino acids: CASSKGRPRYAETQYF.

The chain is built from TRBV4-1 and TRBJ1-3; 7 nucleotides agree with TRBD1. Trimming at V came to 4 bases and at J to 4 bases, leaving 1 base not matched to a gene. The CDR3 length is 13 residues. The germline CDR1 and CDR2 sequences are MGHRA and YSYEKL. This CDR3 reads CASSPTGGNTIYF. The CDR3 DNA reads TGCGCCAGCAGCCCGACAGGGGGAAACACCATATATTTT.

The chain combines TRBV28 with TRBJ2-3; D is uncertain. V was shortened by 5 bases and J by 3 bases, with 6 bases between the two germline ends. Germline V gene data show CDR1 as MDHEN and CDR2 as SYDVKM. The CDR3 is made up of 12 amino acids. CDR3 amino acids: CASSPRTDTQYF. The CDR3 nucleotides read TGTGCCAGCAGTCCGAGGACAGATACGCAGTATTTT.

This chain joins TRBV2 and TRBJ1-3, with D possibly matching TRBD1 (6 bases). The CDR3 loop spans 15 amino acids. The germline CDR1 and CDR2 sequences are SNHLY and FYNNEI. V shed 3 bases and J shed 5 bases, with 14 bases lying between them. The CDR3 DNA sequence: TGTGCCAGCAGTGAGGACAGTCGCCAGAGAAACACCATATATTTT. It is translated as CASSEDSRQRNTIYF.

The V gene is TRBV28, the J gene TRBJ2-7; possible D gene TRBD1, 5 bases. V shed 4 bases and J shed 7 bases, with 20 bases lying between them. This CDR3 has 15 residues. The germline gives CDR1 MDHEN, CDR2 SYDVKM. The CDR3 DNA reads TGTGCCAGCAGTTCCACCCCCCGCCAGGGCAGAGAGCAGTACTTC. This translates into CASSSTPRQGREQYF.

This clone has just one count. The chain links TRBV11-3 to TRBJ1-1; perhaps TRBD1 as D (5 bases). The ends were cut back, 3 bases at V and 0 bases at J, with 8 bases in the middle. The CDR3 is 14 amino acids. Looked up from germline, CDR1 is SGHNT and CDR2 is YENEEA. The CDR3 DNA is TGTGCCAGCAGCTTGGGGGGTATGAACACTGAAGCTTTCTTT. Encoded protein: CASSLGGMNTEAFF.

The chain carries TRBV15 and TRBJ1-1; D gene ambiguous. This CDR3 spans 14 amino acids. V gave up 0 bases and J gave up 0 bases, with 5 bases separating them. The V gene's germline CDR1 is LNHNV and CDR2 YYDKDF (reference sequence). CDR3 DNA sequence: TGTGCCACCAGCAGAGATCAAGTGAACACTGAAGCTTTCTTT. Amino acid sequence: CATSRDQVNTEAFF.

This clone appeared a single time. The J gene is TRBJ1-6, the V gene TRBV4-1; 9 bases are shared with TRBD1. The CDR3 extends over 15 amino acids. Losses at the gene ends were 3 bases for V and 9 bases for J; bases not matched to a gene: 6. Germline V lookup: CDR1 MGHRA, CDR2 YSYEKL. DNA of the CDR3: TGCGCCAGCAGCCACCCGGGACAGGGCGGTTCACCCCTCCACTTT. This sequence encodes CASSHPGQGGSPLHF.

The table lists this clone with a few counts. This chain joins TRBV28 and TRBJ2-7, with D perhaps matching TRBD2 (6 bases). The CDR3 runs to 14 residues. CDR1 is MDHEN, CDR2 SYDVKM, per germline. V shed 7 bases and J shed 0 bases, with 13 bases lying between them. CDR3 sequence: CASTAGHTSYEQYF. The CDR3 DNA is TGTGCCAGCACCGCGGGGCACACCTCCTACGAGCAGTACTTC.

The gene calls are TRBV14 and TRBJ1-2; 9 nucleotides align to TRBD1. Per germline, CDR1 SGHDN and CDR2 FVKESK. The ends lost 3 bases at V and 4 bases at J; junction bases unmatched: 6. The CDR3 has 15 amino acids. Written as DNA, the CDR3 is TGTGCCAGCAGCCAGGGACAGGGATGGGGCTATGGCTACACCTTC. Protein sequence: CASSQGQGWGYGYTF. The full variable domain, rest sourced from reference TRBV14 and TRBJ1-2, is EAGVTQFPSHSVIEKGQTVTLRCDPISGHDNLYWYRRVMGKEIKFLLHFVKESKQDESGMPNNRFLAERTGGTYSTLKVQPAELEDSGVYFCASSQGQGWGYGYTFGSGTRLTVV.

This chain links TRBV5-5 with TRBJ2-3, with TRBD1 as a possible D gene (5 bases). CDR1 and CDR2 from the germline V gene are SGHKS and YYEKEE (reference sequence). The CDR3 totals 13 residues. The ends were cut back, 0 bases at V and 3 bases at J, with 5 bases in the middle. CDR3 amino acids: CASSLEGTDTQYF. CDR3 DNA sequence: TGTGCCAGCAGCTTGGAGGGGACAGATACGCAGTATTTT.

This CDR3 reads CASSQVGSETQYF. The CDR3 nucleotides are TGCGCCAGCAGCCAAGTCGGCTCGGAGACCCAGTACTTC. V usage is TRBV4-3 and J usage is TRBJ2-5; no reliable D call. Germline CDR1 and CDR2: LGHNA and YSLEER. V shed 1 base and J shed 5 bases, with 8 bases lying between them. CDR3 length: 13 amino acids.

With regard to this clone: A read error may produce the germline difference seen at one junction end. J is TRBJ2-5 and V is TRBV7-2, with D tentatively TRBD1 (6 bases). Germline V gene data show CDR1 as SGHTA and CDR2 as FQGNSA. The CDR3 spans 12 residues. The CDR3 DNA follows: TGTGCCAGCAGCTTAGACAGGGAGAACCAGTACTTC. Its protein product is CASSLDRENQYF.

This clone appeared a single time. The chain uses TRBV6-5 and TRBJ2-3; D may be TRBD1 (6 bases). Trimming took off 7 bases at V and 0 bases at J, with 14 bases between the two ends. This CDR3 contains 15 residues. Germline V gene data show CDR1 as MNHEY and CDR2 as SVGAGI. The CDR3 DNA reads as TGTGCCAGCACCCCACAGGGCTCTAGCACAGATACGCAGTATTTT. Amino acid sequence: CASTPQGSSTDTQYF.

This sequence joins TRBV5-1 and TRBJ1-1, with a tentative D call TRBD1 (6 bases). This CDR3 is 14 amino acids long. Germline CDR1 reads SGHRS; CDR2 reads YFSETQ. Trimming left V 4 bases short and J 4 bases short, with 14 bases between. The CDR3 here is CASSGGPSSTEAFF. The CDR3 DNA reads as TGCGCCAGCAGCGGGGGGCCTTCCAGCACTGAAGCTTTCTTT.